Listed here is a single T cell receptor beta chain. Its specificity is unknown. These data are taken from a study of cytomegalovirus exposure and HLA in healthy donors. The V gene's germline CDR1 is SGHDT and CDR2 YYEEEE. This CDR3 contains 16 residues. Between the trimmed V and J ends, which lost 1 base and 6 bases, there was a span of 17 bases. The PCR employed 60 Vbeta primers together with 13 Jbeta primers. Sequenced by immunoSEQ multiplex PCR; TCRdb stores in-frame clones only, minus some. In the table there are approximately 140,000 clones, approximately 60% of which are singletons. Healthy bone marrow donors formed the donor group. Study results and caveats: Association of 15,000 to 20,000 TCR beta sequences with HLA alleles was found at 0.05 false discovery rate in a later analysis. Researchers reported in a later analysis that a missense DCLRE1C variant was tied to TCR beta V- and J-gene trimming. As confirmed in vitro, three CMV-associated chains were specific for CMV antigens.

The chain has TRBV5-6 and TRBJ2-1; tentatively, D is TRBD1 (5 bases). Sequencing was done on a sample of PBMCs. The TCR sequence derives from a woman aged 55-70 years in good health and CMV-seropositive. CDR3 bases: TGTGCCAGCAGCTTGTGGGGCTTCAATACGCGCAATGAGCAGTTCTTC. The encoded protein is CASSLWGFNTRNEQFF. Full variable domain (rest looked up from reference TRBV5-6 and TRBJ2-1): DAGVTQSPTHLIKTRGQQVTLRCSPKSGHDTVSWYQQALGQGPQFIFQYYEEEERQRGNFPDRFSGHQFPNYSSELNVNALLLGDSALYLCASSLWGFNTRNEQFFGPGTRLTVL.